This TCR beta chain was found in a study of T cells in Graves' hyperthyroidism and ophthalmopathy. There are many counts of this clonotype. What it binds is unknown. Diagnosis of hyperthyroidism was new in patients aged 18 to 65, and its duration was under 2 months. What was amplified from RNA transcripts were TCR beta CDR3 regions. The TCR CDR3 was amplified in a first-round RT-PCR using the HTBI primer set. TCRdb recomputed calls from the multiplex PCR reads with MiXCR, one row per CDR3 protein. The sample gives some 350,000 distinct CDR3 sequences, about 18% of which show up once; 3% to 4.5% is in the top ten. Findings of the study overall: It was a median about seven months before onset that the model predicted ophthalmopathy. The authors' 13 V-J model separated ophthalmopathy from stable hyperthyroidism.

There are 13 residues in the CDR3. V was clipped by 4 bases and J by 4 bases, with 10 bases between them. The germline gives CDR1 MDHEN, CDR2 SYDVKM. V usage is TRBV28 and J usage is TRBJ1-2; no firm D call. The sequenced sample was blood. The sequence came from a young woman with Graves' hyperthyroidism. CDR3 sequence: CASSYRAFYGYTF. CDR3 sequence (DNA): TGTGCCAGCAGTTATCGGGCTTTCTATGGCTACACCTTC.